The rows below give T cell receptor beta chains drawn from one sample of a study of regulatory T cells in long-lasting Graves disease. Using its own MiXCR run on the multiplex PCR reads, TCRdb lists one record per CDR3 protein. The data contain about 300,000 distinct CDR3 sequences, over 15% of them singletons. The specimen comprised peripheral blood mononuclear cells (PBMCs), sampled at new diagnosis, from a patient treated with antithyroid drugs. These receptors came from a female donor with Graves disease. Both conserved end residues are part of each CDR3. A D gene is named only where the DNA matches it firmly. Rows may omit the clone size; those that give it use once, few, many or a size class.

size: many; J: TRBJ2-7; V: TRBV5-1; D: NA; DNA: TGCGCCAGCCGGCCGCGGGCAGACTCCTACGAGCAGTACTTC; CDR3: CASRPRADSYEQYF
size: many; J: TRBJ2-7; V: TRBV18; D: TRBD2; DNA: TGTGCCAGCTCACCGTCGGGACTAGCATCCTACGAGCAGTACTTC; CDR3: CASSPSGLASYEQYF
size: NA; J: TRBJ1-6; V: TRBV2; D: TRBD1; DNA: TGTGCCAGCAGTGGGACAGGGTCAGGGGAGGTTTCACCCCTCCACTTT; CDR3: CASSGTGSGEVSPLHF
size: many; J: TRBJ2-5; V: TRBV11-2; D: NA; DNA: TGTGCCAGCAGCCCCCTAGCGTTCCAAGAGACCCAGTACTTC; CDR3: CASSPLAFQETQYF
size: many; J: TRBJ2-2; V: TRBV7-9; D: NA; DNA: TGTGCCAGCAGCCCGTCCAACCTCCGCCCCGGGGAGCTGTTTTTT; CDR3: CASSPSNLRPGELFF
size: many; J: TRBJ1-1; V: TRBV18; D: TRBD1; DNA: TGTGCCAGCCACCGGGACAGGGGGCGGCGGGGTCAATCCGAAGCTTTCTTT; CDR3: CASHRDRGRRGQSEAFF
size: many; J: TRBJ1-2; V: TRBV6-4; D: NA; DNA: TGTGCCAGCAGTACCCCAGTGACTGGCTACACCTTC; CDR3: CASSTPVTGYTF
size: NA; J: TRBJ1-3; V: TRBV6-5; D: NA; DNA: TGTGCCAGCAGTTACAACGGACAGTCTGGAAACACCATATATTTT; CDR3: CASSYNGQSGNTIYF
size: many; J: TRBJ2-3; V: TRBV11-2; D: NA; DNA: TGTGCCACGTCCTATCCGGGGGCTACGCAGTATTTT; CDR3: CATSYPGATQYF
size: many; J: TRBJ1-6; V: TRBV3-1; D: NA; DNA: TGTGCCAGCAGCCAAGATGGCAGAAATTCACCCCTCCACTTT; CDR3: CASSQDGRNSPLHF
size: NA; J: TRBJ2-3; V: TRBV7-2; D: TRBD1; DNA: TGTGCCAGCAGCTTAGAAGGGGGCTGGGCAGATACGCAGTATTTT; CDR3: CASSLEGGWADTQYF
size: few; J: TRBJ2-3; V: TRBV27; D: TRBD1; DNA: TGTGCCAGCACCAATTATCTAGGGGGCCCTGTCCCAGATACGCAGTATTTT; CDR3: CASTNYLGGPVPDTQYF
size: once; J: TRBJ2-7; V: TRBV20-1; D: TRBD1; DNA: TGCAGTGCTAGTCCGGGACAGGGGGCAGGGGAGCAGTACTTC; CDR3: CSASPGQGAGEQYF
size: few; J: TRBJ2-1; V: TRBV27; D: NA; DNA: TGTGCCAGCAGTTTTGGAGGGCCATCCAATGAGCAGTTCTTC; CDR3: CASSFGGPSNEQFF
size: many; J: TRBJ1-4; V: TRBV9; D: NA; DNA: TGTGCCAGCAGCCCGGACGGGCGAAATGAAAAACTGTTTTTT; CDR3: CASSPDGRNEKLFF
size: NA; J: TRBJ2-7; V: TRBV6-5; D: NA; DNA: TGTGCCAGCAGTTACTCGAGTTGGGCAGGGACATTGGGCGAGCAGTACTTC; CDR3: CASSYSSWAGTLGEQYF
size: many; J: TRBJ2-7; V: TRBV11-1; D: TRBD2; DNA: TGTGCCAGCAGCCCAGTCGGGAGCGGGGGATACGTCGGATACGAGCAGTACTTC; CDR3: CASSPVGSGGYVGYEQYF
size: many; J: TRBJ1-5; V: TRBV19; D: NA; DNA: TGTGCCAGTAACGTTCGGACAGCCAGCAATCAGCCCCAGCATTTT; CDR3: CASNVRTASNQPQHF
size: NA; J: TRBJ2-5; V: TRBV29-1; D: NA; DNA: TGCAGCGTTGAGCCTCTCTTTGAGACCCAGTACTTC; CDR3: CSVEPLFETQYF
size: NA; J: TRBJ2-1; V: TRBV19; D: TRBD2; DNA: TGTGCCAGTAGTATTGGACTAGCGGGACTTTACAATGAGCAGTTCTTC; CDR3: CASSIGLAGLYNEQFF
size: many; J: TRBJ1-2; V: TRBV28; D: NA; DNA: TGTGCCAGCAGCCCCGGGAGATTGGGCTATGGCTACACCTTC; CDR3: CASSPGRLGYGYTF
size: NA; J: TRBJ2-2; V: TRBV4-1; D: TRBD1; DNA: TGCGCCAGCAGCCAAGAGGGACAGGGGAACACCGGGGAGCTGTTTTTT; CDR3: CASSQEGQGNTGELFF
size: many; J: TRBJ1-6; V: TRBV28; D: NA; DNA: TGTGCCAGCAGTTTATGGGCAGCCCGCTCACCCCTCCACTTT; CDR3: CASSLWAARSPLHF
size: many; J: TRBJ1-1; V: TRBV5-1; D: NA; DNA: TGCGCCAGCAGCTTGGATACGAGGAACACTGAAGCTTTCTTT; CDR3: CASSLDTRNTEAFF
size: many; J: TRBJ2-7; V: TRBV28; D: TRBD1; DNA: TGTGCCAGCAGTTTCCGCGGACAGGAGTTCTACGAGCAGTACTTC; CDR3: CASSFRGQEFYEQYF
size: NA; J: TRBJ1-4; V: TRBV12-3/TRBV12-4; D: NA; DNA: TGTGCCAGCAGTTTAGTTGGGGGGGGTGAAAAACTGTTTTTT; CDR3: CASSLVGGGEKLFF
size: many; J: TRBJ2-3; V: TRBV20-1; D: TRBD2; DNA: TGCAGTGCTAGAAAGCGGGGAACAGATACGCAGTATTTT; CDR3: CSARKRGTDTQYF
size: few; J: TRBJ2-6; V: TRBV7-9; D: NA; DNA: TGTGCCAGCAGCCCACTGCCGCAATACTCTGGGGCCAACGTCCTGACTTTC; CDR3: CASSPLPQYSGANVLTF
size: NA; J: TRBJ2-5; V: TRBV9; D: TRBD1; DNA: TGTGCCAGCAGCCAGGGACAGGGTGGTATAGAGACCCAGTACTTC; CDR3: CASSQGQGGIETQYF
size: many; J: TRBJ2-3; V: TRBV11-2; D: TRBD2; DNA: TGTGCCAGCAGCTTAATGACTAGCCGAGATACGCAGTATTTT; CDR3: CASSLMTSRDTQYF
size: NA; J: TRBJ2-3; V: TRBV18; D: TRBD2; DNA: TGTGCCAGCTCACCACCTGGGGCCCTAGCGGTAACAGATACGCAGTATTTT; CDR3: CASSPPGALAVTDTQYF
size: few; J: TRBJ1-1; V: TRBV20-1; D: NA; DNA: TGCAGTGCCCTGGGACCGTTGAACACTGAAGCTTTCTTT; CDR3: CSALGPLNTEAFF
size: many; J: TRBJ2-7; V: TRBV6-1; D: TRBD2; DNA: TGTGCCAGCAGTGTGACAACTAGCGGGTCCTACGAGCAGTACTTC; CDR3: CASSVTTSGSYEQYF
size: many; J: TRBJ1-1; V: TRBV5-1; D: NA; DNA: TGCGCCAGCAGCTTAAGCAGGGCCACTGAAGCTTTCTTT; CDR3: CASSLSRATEAFF
size: many; J: TRBJ1-2; V: TRBV5-1; D: NA; DNA: TGCGCCAGCAGCGTAACAGGAGGACGTGGCTACACCTTC; CDR3: CASSVTGGRGYTF
size: NA; J: TRBJ1-5; V: TRBV6-5; D: NA; DNA: TGTGCCAGCAGTTACTCTCAGGCCAGCGGGCCCCAGCATTTT; CDR3: CASSYSQASGPQHF
size: many; J: TRBJ1-4; V: TRBV28; D: NA; DNA: TGTGCCAGCACCTGGACCTCTGAGGTTGCAACTAATGAAAAACTGTTTTTT; CDR3: CASTWTSEVATNEKLFF
size: NA; J: TRBJ2-7; V: TRBV12-3/TRBV12-4; D: NA; DNA: TGTGCCAGCAGCCCAGAACAGGTGTGGGGTTTCTACGAGCAGTACTTC; CDR3: CASSPEQVWGFYEQYF
size: few; J: TRBJ2-1; V: TRBV27; D: NA; DNA: TGTGCCAGCAGTCGATATAGGGGAGGCTACAATGAGCAGTTCTTC; CDR3: CASSRYRGGYNEQFF
size: many; J: TRBJ1-2; V: TRBV10-3; D: TRBD1; DNA: TGTGCCAACCGGGACAGCCTTAACTATGGCTACACCTTC; CDR3: CANRDSLNYGYTF
size: NA; J: TRBJ1-1; V: TRBV6-1; D: TRBD1; DNA: TGTGCCAGCAGCCCAAACAGGGGCGAGACTGAAGCTTTCTTT; CDR3: CASSPNRGETEAFF
size: many; J: TRBJ2-7; V: TRBV15; D: NA; DNA: TGTGCCACCAGCAGAGCCCCCAAAGGGACTTACGAGCAGTACTTC; CDR3: CATSRAPKGTYEQYF
size: many; J: TRBJ2-3; V: TRBV5-5; D: NA; DNA: TGTGCCACCCAGCGGTTGTCAGCCCCAACAGATACGCAGTATTTT; CDR3: CATQRLSAPTDTQYF
size: many; J: TRBJ2-2; V: TRBV11-2; D: NA; DNA: TGTGCCAGCGGCACCACGGGAACGCGCACCGGGGAGCTGTTTTTT; CDR3: CASGTTGTRTGELFF
size: NA; J: TRBJ2-3; V: TRBV5-1; D: NA; DNA: TGCGCCAGCAGCTTGGAGTCTGGGGTGAGAGGTACGCAGTATTTT; CDR3: CASSLESGVRGTQYF
size: many; J: TRBJ1-2; V: TRBV6-1; D: NA; DNA: TGTGCCAGCAGTGAGTTTTTGGGAAACGATGGCTACACCTTC; CDR3: CASSEFLGNDGYTF
size: NA; J: TRBJ2-4; V: TRBV11-3; D: NA; DNA: TGTGCCAGCAGCTTAGAGTCCAAAAACATTCGGTACTTC; CDR3: CASSLESKNIRYF
size: many; J: TRBJ1-1; V: TRBV11-2; D: NA; DNA: TGTGCCAGCAGCTTCCATATTCGCATTAACACTGAAGCTTTCTTT; CDR3: CASSFHIRINTEAFF
size: NA; J: TRBJ1-1; V: TRBV28; D: TRBD1; DNA: TGTGCCAGCCGGGACAGGGGTTATACTGAAGCTTTCTTT; CDR3: CASRDRGYTEAFF
size: NA; J: TRBJ2-1; V: TRBV20-1; D: TRBD2; DNA: TGCAGTGCTAGAGATTACGGGACTAGCGGGTACAATGAGCAGTTCTTC; CDR3: CSARDYGTSGYNEQFF